These 10 T cell receptor beta chains came from one sample sequenced in a study of blood T cell repertoires in COVID-19. Clones were sequenced by immunoSEQ multiplex PCR, and TCRdb holds only the in-frame ones, with some missing. The top ten clones hold around 9.5% of a sample with under 150,000 clones, roughly 73% of them seen once. Sequenced material: peripheral blood. These receptors came from a woman aged 50 to 60 with active or convalescent COVID-19.

The chain joins TRBV2 to TRBJ1-6, with 11 bases lining up with TRBD1. Germline CDR1 and CDR2: SNHLY and FYNNEI. V shed 7 bases and J 8 bases; nucleotides not matched to a gene: 10. The CDR3 loop spans 16 amino acids. CDR3 sequence: CASIQPGQGVYSPLHF. As DNA, the CDR3 is TGTGCCAGCATACAACCGGGACAGGGGGTATATTCACCCCTCCACTTT.

The chain has TRBV19 and TRBJ1-1, with no clear D. Germline CDR1 and CDR2: LNHDA and SQIVND (reference sequence). Trimming took off 5 bases at V and 0 bases at J, with 4 bases between the two ends. CDR3 length: 12 amino acids. CDR3 nucleotides: TGTGCCAGTAGTTTCGTGAACACTGAAGCTTTCTTT. It is translated as CASSFVNTEAFF.

The chain links TRBV18 to TRBJ2-7, with TRBD1 as a possible D gene (6 bases). The V end was cut by 3 bases, the J end by 3 bases, with 21 bases between. This CDR3 is 17 amino acids long. Germline V gene data show CDR1 as KGHSH and CDR2 as LQKENI. Written as DNA, the CDR3 is TGTGCCAGCTCACCGACTCACCGGACAGAATTAAACTACGAGCAGTACTTC. Translation gives CASSPTHRTELNYEQYF. The complete variable domain, with remaining parts taken from reference TRBV18 and TRBJ2-7, reads NAGVMQNPRHLVRRRGQEARLRCSPMKGHSHVYWYRQLPEEGLKFMVYLQKENIIDESGMPKERFSAEFPKEGPSILRIQQVVRGDSAAYFCASSPTHRTELNYEQYFGPGTRLTVT.

This rearrangement joins TRBV30 to TRBJ2-3; 12 positions match TRBD2. The CDR3 totals 15 residues. Germline values: CDR1 GTSNPN, CDR2 SVGIG (reference sequence). V lost 0 bases and J lost 3; bases outside the gene matches: 1. CDR3 in amino acids: CAWSVLAGGTDTQYF. CDR3 coding DNA: TGTGCCTGGAGTGTGCTAGCGGGAGGGACAGATACGCAGTATTTT. Variable domain in full (rest from reference TRBV30 and TRBJ2-3): SQTIHQWPATLVQPVGSPLSLECTVEGTSNPNLYWYRQAAGRGLQLLFYSVGIGQISSEVPQNLSASRPQDRQFILSSKKLLLSDSGFYLCAWSVLAGGTDTQYFGPGTRLTVL.

The V and J genes are TRBV3-1 (or the pseudogene TRBV3-2) and TRBJ1-2, with a tentative D call TRBD1 (6 bases). V was shortened by 6 bases and J by 8 bases, with 22 bases between the two germline ends. The CDR3 loop spans 15 amino acids. Germline CDR1 is LGHDT and CDR2 is YNNKEL (reference sequence). The CDR3 region has the DNA TGTGCCAGCAGTCCTGGACAGAACACGGCTTGGGGCTACACCTTC. This codes for CASSPGQNTAWGYTF.

The chain joins TRBV28 to TRBJ1-1; D might be TRBD1 (6 bases). Germline loops: CDR1 MDHEN, CDR2 SYDVKM. The V and J ends lost 3 bases and 4 bases respectively, with 12 bases between them. This CDR3 has 14 residues. Here the CDR3 reads CASSLALQGTEAFF. Written as DNA, the CDR3 is TGTGCCAGCAGTTTGGCTCTACAGGGCACTGAAGCTTTCTTT. Filled out from reference TRBV28 and TRBJ1-1, the complete variable domain reads DVKVTQSSRYLVKRTGEKVFLECVQDMDHENMFWYRQDPGLGLRLIYFSYDVKMKEKGDIPEGYSVSREKKERFSLILESASTNQTSMYLCASSLALQGTEAFFGQGTRLTVV.

The V call is TRBV19, the J call TRBJ2-1, with 8 bases that match TRBD2. This CDR3 has 14 residues. V shed 4 bases, J shed 6 bases, and the junction held 5 bases outside the gene matches. The V gene's germline CDR1 is LNHDA and CDR2 SQIVND (reference sequence). The CDR3 spells CASSTSTSGNEQFF. Here the CDR3 DNA reads TGTGCCAGTAGTACCTCTACTAGCGGCAATGAGCAGTTCTTC.

The chain couples TRBV6-7 to TRBJ2-7; maybe TRBD2 (6 bases). TRBV6-7 is classed as an ORF, of uncertain function. V was trimmed by 0 bases and J by 0 bases, leaving 12 bases between them. The CDR3 has 16 amino acids. CDR3 DNA: TGTGCCAGCAGTTACTCTTTGGACTACAACTCCTACGAGCAGTACTTC. Translating gives CASSYSLDYNSYEQYF.

This sequence joins TRBV19 and TRBJ1-2; perhaps TRBD1 as D (6 bases). CDR3 size: 16 residues. Germline V gene sequence: CDR1 LNHDA, CDR2 SQIVND (reference sequence). V lost 3 bases and J lost 0, with 14 bases in between. CDR3 bases: TGTGCCAGTAGTATGGGACATCGTCTTCCTAACTATGGCTACACCTTC. Amino acids: CASSMGHRLPNYGYTF.

This chain connects TRBV7-6 to TRBJ2-7, with D tentatively TRBD1 (6 bases). V shed 1 base and J shed 0 bases, with 13 bases lying between them. The germline V gene encodes CDR1 SGHVS and CDR2 FNYEAQ. This CDR3 comprises 16 residues. The CDR3 nucleotides are TGTGCCAGCAGCTTAGAGTTTAGGGGGACCTCCTACGAGCAGTACTTC. Translated, it gives CASSLEFRGTSYEQYF. The variable domain in full, with the rest retrieved from reference TRBV7-6 and TRBJ2-7, is GAGVSQSPRYKVTKRGQDVALRCDPISGHVSLYWYRQALGQGPEFLTYFNYEAQQDKSGLPNDRFSAERPEGSISTLTIQRTEQRDSAMYRCASSLEFRGTSYEQYFGPGTRLTVT.